This TCR beta chain derives from a study of blood T cell repertoires in COVID-19. Study information: The analysed material was cDNA or gDNA that came from T cells, B-cell-depleted T cells, or PBMCs.

This CDR3 has 14 residues. V lost 7 bases to trimming and J lost 4 bases; unmatched junction nucleotides: 8. Germline CDR1 reads LNHDA; CDR2 reads SQIVND (reference sequence). Generated by immunoSEQ multiplex PCR, the TCRdb table keeps only in-frame clones and is missing some. The table has over 200,000 clones, 75% to 90% seen once. Sequencing was performed on peripheral blood. The TCR sequence derives from a human donor in a cohort sampled during active COVID-19. This chain joins TRBV19 and TRBJ1-1; 8 nucleotides align to TRBD1. CDR3 nucleotide sequence: TGTGCCAGTATCACAGGGGGGACGAGCACTGAAGCTTTCTTT. It yields the protein CASITGGTSTEAFF. Full variable domain (outside the CDR3, taken from reference TRBV19 and TRBJ1-1): DGGITQSPKYLFRKEGQNVTLSCEQNLNHDAMYWYRQDPGQGLRLIYYSQIVNDFQKGDIAEGYSVSREKKESFPLTVTSAQKNPTAFYLCASITGGTSTEAFFGQGTRLTVV.